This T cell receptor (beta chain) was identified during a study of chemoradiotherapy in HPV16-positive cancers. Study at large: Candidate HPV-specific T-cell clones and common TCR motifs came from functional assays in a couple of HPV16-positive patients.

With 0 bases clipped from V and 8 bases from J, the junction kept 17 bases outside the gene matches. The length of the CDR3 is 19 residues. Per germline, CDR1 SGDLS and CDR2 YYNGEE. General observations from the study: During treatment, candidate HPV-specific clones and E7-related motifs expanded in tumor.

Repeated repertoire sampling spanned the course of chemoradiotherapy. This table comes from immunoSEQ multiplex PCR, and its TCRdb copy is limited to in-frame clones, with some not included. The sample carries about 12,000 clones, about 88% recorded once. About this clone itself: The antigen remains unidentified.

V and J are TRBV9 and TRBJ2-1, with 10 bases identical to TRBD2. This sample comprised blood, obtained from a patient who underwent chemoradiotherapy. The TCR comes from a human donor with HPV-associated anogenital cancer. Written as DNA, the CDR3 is TGTGCCAGCAGCGTAGGTGGTAGCGGGGGGACAGTATTCCTCGATGAGCAGTTCTTC. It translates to CASSVGGSGGTVFLDEQFF.